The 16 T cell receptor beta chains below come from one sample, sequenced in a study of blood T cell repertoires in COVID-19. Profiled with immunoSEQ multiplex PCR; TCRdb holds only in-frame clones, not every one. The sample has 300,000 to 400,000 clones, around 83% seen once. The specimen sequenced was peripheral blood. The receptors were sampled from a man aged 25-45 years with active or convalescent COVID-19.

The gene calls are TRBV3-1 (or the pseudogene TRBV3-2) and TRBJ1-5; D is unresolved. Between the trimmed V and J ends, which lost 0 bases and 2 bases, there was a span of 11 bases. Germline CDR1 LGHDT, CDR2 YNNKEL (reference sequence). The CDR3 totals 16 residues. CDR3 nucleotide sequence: TGTGCCAGCAGCCAAGATCGGGGTTCGGGCAATCAGCCCCAGCATTTT. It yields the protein CASSQDRGSGNQPQHF.

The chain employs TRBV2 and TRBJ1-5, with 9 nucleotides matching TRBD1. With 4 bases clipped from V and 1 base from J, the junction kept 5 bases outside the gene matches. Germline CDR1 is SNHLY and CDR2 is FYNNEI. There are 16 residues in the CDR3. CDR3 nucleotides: TGTGCCAGCAGTGCCTTCGGACAGGGGAGCAATCAGCCCCAGCATTTT. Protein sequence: CASSAFGQGSNQPQHF.

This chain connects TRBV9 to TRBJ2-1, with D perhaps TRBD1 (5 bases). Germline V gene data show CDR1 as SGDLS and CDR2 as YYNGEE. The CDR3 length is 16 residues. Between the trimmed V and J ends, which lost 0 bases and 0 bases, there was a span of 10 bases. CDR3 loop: CASSVDTGSSYNEQFF. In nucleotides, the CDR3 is TGTGCCAGCAGCGTAGACACAGGCAGCTCCTACAATGAGCAGTTCTTC. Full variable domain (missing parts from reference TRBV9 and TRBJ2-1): DSGVTQTPKHLITATGQRVTLRCSPRSGDLSVYWYQQSLDQGLQFLIQYYNGEERAKGNILERFSAQQFPDLHSELNLSSLELGDSALYFCASSVDTGSSYNEQFFGPGTRLTVL.

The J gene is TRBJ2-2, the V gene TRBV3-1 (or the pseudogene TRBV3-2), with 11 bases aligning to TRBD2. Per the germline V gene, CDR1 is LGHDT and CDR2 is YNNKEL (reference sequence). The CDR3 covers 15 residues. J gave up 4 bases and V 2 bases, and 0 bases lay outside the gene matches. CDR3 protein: CASSQTSGGTGELFF. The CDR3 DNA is TGTGCCAGCAGCCAAACTAGCGGGGGCACCGGGGAGCTGTTTTTT.

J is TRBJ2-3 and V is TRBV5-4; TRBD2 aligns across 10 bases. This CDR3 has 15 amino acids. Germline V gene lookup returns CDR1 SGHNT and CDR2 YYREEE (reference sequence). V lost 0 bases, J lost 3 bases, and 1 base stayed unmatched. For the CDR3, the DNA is TGTGCCAGCAGCTTGGATAGCGGGGGGACAGATACGCAGTATTTT. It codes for CASSLDSGGTDTQYF.

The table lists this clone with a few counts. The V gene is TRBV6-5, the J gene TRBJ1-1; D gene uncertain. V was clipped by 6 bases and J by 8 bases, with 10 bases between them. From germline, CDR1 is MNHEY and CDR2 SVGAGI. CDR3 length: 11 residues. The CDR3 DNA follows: TGTGCCAGCAGAATCACAGTGGAAGCTTTCTTT. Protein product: CASRITVEAFF.

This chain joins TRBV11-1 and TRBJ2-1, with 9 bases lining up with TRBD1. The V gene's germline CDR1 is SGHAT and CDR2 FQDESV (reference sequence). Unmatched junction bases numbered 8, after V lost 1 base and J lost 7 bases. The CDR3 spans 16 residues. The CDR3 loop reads CASSLVGTGNRNEQFF. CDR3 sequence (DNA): TGTGCCAGCAGCTTAGTAGGGACAGGGAATAGGAATGAGCAGTTCTTC.

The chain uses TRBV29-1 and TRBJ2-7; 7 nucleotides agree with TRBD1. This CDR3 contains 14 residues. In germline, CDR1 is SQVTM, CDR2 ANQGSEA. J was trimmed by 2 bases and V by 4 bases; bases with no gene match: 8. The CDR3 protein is CSVAGQSPTYEQYF. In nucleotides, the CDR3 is TGCAGCGTTGCGGGACAGTCGCCGACCTACGAGCAGTACTTC.

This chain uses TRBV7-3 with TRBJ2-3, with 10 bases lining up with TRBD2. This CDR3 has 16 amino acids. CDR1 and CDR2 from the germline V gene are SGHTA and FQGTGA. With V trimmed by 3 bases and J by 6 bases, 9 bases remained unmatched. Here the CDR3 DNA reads TGTGCCAGCAGCTTTGGTAGCGGGGGGCCGGAGGATACGCAGTATTTT. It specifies CASSFGSGGPEDTQYF.

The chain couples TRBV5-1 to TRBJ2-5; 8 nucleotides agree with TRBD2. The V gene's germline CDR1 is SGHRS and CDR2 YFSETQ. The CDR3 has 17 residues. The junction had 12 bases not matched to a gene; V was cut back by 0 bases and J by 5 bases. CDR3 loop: CASSLAGIAGRQETQYF. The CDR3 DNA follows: TGCGCCAGCAGCTTGGCCGGAATAGCGGGGAGGCAGGAGACCCAGTACTTC.

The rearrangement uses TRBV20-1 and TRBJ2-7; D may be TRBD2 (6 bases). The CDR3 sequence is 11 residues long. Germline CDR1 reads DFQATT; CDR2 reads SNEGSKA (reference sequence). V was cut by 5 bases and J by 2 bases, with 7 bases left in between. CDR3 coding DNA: TGCAGTGCTGGGAGGACCTACGAGCAGTACTTC. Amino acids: CSAGRTYEQYF.

CDR3 in amino acids: CASSLRRWTEAFF. CDR3 bases: TGTGCCAGCAGTTTACGGAGGTGGACTGAAGCTTTCTTT. J is TRBJ1-1 and V is TRBV28; D not certain. CDR1 and CDR2 (germline): MDHEN, SYDVKM. Between the trimmed V and J ends, which lost 2 bases and 5 bases, there was a span of 9 bases. This CDR3 comprises 13 residues.

The CDR3 protein is CASSQGDSQETQYF. The CDR3 DNA reads as TGCGCCAGCAGCCAAGGGGACAGCCAAGAGACCCAGTACTTC. The chain couples TRBV4-3 to TRBJ2-5; the match to TRBD1 covers 7 bases. Germline V CDR1 and CDR2: LGHNA, YSLEER. V dropped 1 base and J dropped 1; count of bases not matched to a gene: 0. This CDR3 is built from 14 residues.

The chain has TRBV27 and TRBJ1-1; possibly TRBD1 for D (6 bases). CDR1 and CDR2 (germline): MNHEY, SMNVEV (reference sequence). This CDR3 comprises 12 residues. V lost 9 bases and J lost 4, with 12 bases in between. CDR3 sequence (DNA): TGTGCCAGAATACAGGGTGGCACTGAAGCTTTCTTT. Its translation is CARIQGGTEAFF.

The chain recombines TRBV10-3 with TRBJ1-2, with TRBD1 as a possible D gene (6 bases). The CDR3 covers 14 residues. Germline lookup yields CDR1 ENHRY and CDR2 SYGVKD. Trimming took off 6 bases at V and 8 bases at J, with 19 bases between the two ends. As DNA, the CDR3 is TGTGCCATCAGCCCTATAACAGGGTACGGCGGCTACACCTTC. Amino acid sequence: CAISPITGYGGYTF.

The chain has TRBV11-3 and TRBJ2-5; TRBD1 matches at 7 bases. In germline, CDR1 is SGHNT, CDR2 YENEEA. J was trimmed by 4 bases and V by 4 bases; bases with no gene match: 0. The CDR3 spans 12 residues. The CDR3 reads CASSSGGETQYF. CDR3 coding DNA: TGTGCCAGCAGCTCAGGGGGAGAGACCCAGTACTTC.